The 3 T cell receptor beta chains below were found in one sample sequenced in a study of Ad26.COV2.S vaccination and SARS-CoV-2 variants. Produced via immunoSEQ multiplex PCR; TCRdb's table is partial and in-frame only. The sample holds roughly 320,000 clones, around four fifths seen once. As to treatment: about 20 received Ad26.COV2.S at low or high dose, single or two shots; about 5 received placebo; per-sample allocation not given. The samples date from day 63 after the first vaccine or placebo injection. The sequencing here drew on peripheral blood, taken in a trial of Ad26.COV2.S vaccine versus placebo. The receptors come from a person aged 18-65 years who received the Ad26.COV2.S COVID-19 vaccine or a placebo.

The chain is built from TRBV7-9 and TRBJ2-7; 7 nucleotides line up with TRBD1. V was clipped by 6 bases and J by 6 bases; unmatched bases: 14. This CDR3 spans 15 amino acids. The germline V gene encodes CDR1 SEHNR and CDR2 FQNEAQ (reference sequence). CDR3: CASREPGQTYSEQYF. As DNA, the CDR3 is TGTGCCAGCAGGGAACCGGGACAGACCTATTCCGAGCAGTACTTC.

The V and J genes are TRBV4-2 and TRBJ2-5; a weak D match, TRBD2 (6 bases). Germline V gene data show CDR1 as LGHNA and CDR2 as YNFKEQ. The CDR3 length is 17 residues. The V end was cut by 1 base, the J end by 5 bases, with 20 bases between. CDR3 amino acids: CASSQGGGRGGGETQYF. CDR3 in DNA: TGTGCCAGCAGCCAAGGAGGAGGGCGGGGAGGAGGGGAGACCCAGTACTTC.

The chain carries TRBV28 and TRBJ1-6, with a possible D match to TRBD1 (5 bases). CDR1 is MDHEN and CDR2 is SYDVKM in the germline V gene. V lost 7 bases and J 1 base, leaving 20 bases between the germline ends. The CDR3 totals 18 residues. CDR3 amino acids: CASTLLRTIRSYNSPLHF. The CDR3 nucleotides are TGTGCCAGCACCCTCCTCCGGACAATAAGGTCCTATAATTCACCCCTCCACTTT.